Below are 22 T cell receptor beta chains sequenced from a single sample in a study of blood T cell repertoires in COVID-19 (dated by TCRdb to the early 2020s). Library preparation used the immunoSEQ multiplex PCR assay. TCRdb took over this immuneACCESS table, retaining in-frame rearrangements with V and J assigned. Such tables are incomplete; in checked studies, under half of the missing clones stem from an unresolved V gene, and the remainder is unexplained. The sample table holds approximately 220,000 clones, of which about four fifths were seen once. Of the sample, 4.7% falls within the top ten clones. Specimen: peripheral blood. These receptors all stem from a woman aged 70-85 years with acute or convalescent COVID-19.

The chain uses TRBV6-2 or TRBV6-3 and TRBJ1-5; no definite D call. In germline, CDR1 is MNHEY, CDR2 SVGEGT. This CDR3 has 13 amino acids. Trimming left V 6 bases short and J 5 bases short, with 11 bases between. CDR3 bases: TGTGCCAGCAGCCTATCCCCTTATCAGCCCCAGCATTTT. As protein: CASSLSPYQPQHF.

The chain employs TRBV5-1 and TRBJ2-5, with a tentative D call TRBD1 (5 bases). Trimming removed 5 bases from V and 3 bases from J, with 5 bases in between. Germline-derived CDR1 and CDR2 are SGHRS and YFSETQ. This CDR3 has 11 residues. The CDR3 sequence: CASRGEETQYF. The DNA for the CDR3 is TGCGCCAGCAGAGGGGAAGAGACCCAGTACTTC.

J is TRBJ1-3 and V is TRBV28; D is undetermined. This CDR3 is built from 12 residues. The germline V gene has CDR1 MDHEN and CDR2 SYDVKM. The V end was cut by 6 bases, the J end by 5 bases, with 8 bases between. The CDR3 DNA is TGTGCCAGCAGAATCGACAGAAACACCATATATTTT. Translating gives CASRIDRNTIYF.

The chain combines TRBV15 with TRBJ2-5; D perhaps matches TRBD2 (7 bases). Germline V gene sequence: CDR1 LNHNV, CDR2 YYDKDF (reference sequence). V was trimmed by 8 bases and J by 5 bases, leaving 18 bases between them. The CDR3 runs 14 residues. The CDR3 loop is CATAWGGLRETQYF. The CDR3 DNA reads as TGTGCCACCGCCTGGGGGGGGCTGCGGGAGACCCAGTACTTC. Together with reference TRBV15 and TRBJ2-5, the CDR3 gives the full variable domain: DAMVIQNPRYQVTQFGKPVTLSCSQTLNHNVMYWYQQKSSQAPKLLFHYYDKDFNNEADTPDNFQSRRPNTSFCFLDIRSPGLGDTAMYLCATAWGGLRETQYFGPGTRLLVL.

The chain carries TRBV14 and TRBJ1-6, with TRBD1 matching over 10 bases. V gave up 4 bases and J gave up 10 bases; unmatched junction bases: 4. The CDR3 has 14 residues. The germline V gene has CDR1 SGHDN and CDR2 FVKESK. CDR3 in DNA: TGTGCCAGCAGCCGACAGGGGGCAAAATCACCCCTCCACTTT. Protein: CASSRQGAKSPLHF.

V and J are TRBV3-1 (or the pseudogene TRBV3-2) and TRBJ1-2; 7 bases align to TRBD1. V lost 2 bases and J lost 4; bases outside the gene matches: 1. There are 13 residues in the CDR3. Germline V lookup: CDR1 LGHDT, CDR2 YNNKEL (reference sequence). The CDR3 bases are TGTGCCAGCAGCCAAACAGGGGTCTATGGCTACACCTTC. Translation: CASSQTGVYGYTF.

The chain joins TRBV4-2 to TRBJ2-2, with 8 nucleotides matching TRBD2. The germline V gene encodes CDR1 LGHNA and CDR2 YNFKEQ. Unmatched junction bases numbered 8, after V lost 4 bases and J lost 7 bases. This CDR3 spans 15 amino acids. The DNA for the CDR3 is TGTGCCAGCAGCCTCCCCGGGGGGGAGCTCGGGGAGCTGTTTTTT. Translating it yields CASSLPGGELGELFF.

The chain carries TRBV19 and TRBJ1-6; D remains unclear. CDR1 is LNHDA, CDR2 SQIVND, per germline (reference sequence). Trimming removed 3 bases from V and 7 bases from J, with 13 bases in between. The CDR3 contains 15 residues. CDR3 loop: CASSIQTSGNSPLHF. The CDR3 DNA reads TGTGCCAGTAGTATTCAGACAAGTGGCAATTCACCCCTCCACTTT.

This chain links TRBV4-3 with TRBJ1-4, with no clear D. CDR1 and CDR2 from the germline V gene are LGHNA and YSLEER. There are 13 residues in the CDR3. The V end was cut by 0 bases, the J end by 6 bases, with 5 bases between. CDR3 residues: CASSQDRYEKLFF. CDR3 in DNA: TGCGCCAGCAGCCAAGATCGGTATGAAAAACTGTTTTTT.

The rearrangement joins TRBV4-1 to TRBJ2-1; 8 nucleotides agree with TRBD1. There are 15 residues in the CDR3. V dropped 4 bases and J dropped 10; count of bases not matched to a gene: 12. From germline, CDR1 is MGHRA and CDR2 YSYEKL. CDR3 DNA: TGCGCCAGCAGCCGACCCCCCGGACAGGGCGGGGAGCAGTTCTTC. The encoded protein is CASSRPPGQGGEQFF.

The chain combines TRBV28 with TRBJ1-4; 10 bases map to TRBD1. Germline CDR1 is MDHEN and CDR2 is SYDVKM. The junction had 3 bases not matched to a gene; V was cut back by 3 bases and J by 2 bases. The CDR3 has 16 amino acids. In nucleotides, the CDR3 is TGTGCCAGCAGTTTCGGGACAGGGGTCACTAATGAAAAACTGTTTTTT. It encodes CASSFGTGVTNEKLFF.

The chain employs TRBV19 and TRBJ2-7; 9 bases fit TRBD1. CDR3 length: 15 amino acids. The V segment lost 6 bases and the J segment 2 bases; nucleotides outside the gene matches: 8. Germline CDR1 reads LNHDA; CDR2 reads SQIVND (reference sequence). CDR3 sequence reads: CASRGPGQGAYEQYF. The CDR3, as DNA: TGTGCCAGTAGGGGACCGGGACAGGGTGCCTACGAGCAGTACTTC.

The chain employs TRBV7-6 and TRBJ1-4; D might be TRBD1 (6 bases). From germline, CDR1 is SGHVS and CDR2 FNYEAQ. CDR3 length equals 14 residues. Trimming stripped 5 bases from V and 8 bases from J, with 15 bases between. The CDR3 loop reads CASSIQGFGEKLFF. For the CDR3, the DNA is TGTGCCAGCAGCATACAGGGCTTTGGGGAAAAACTGTTTTTT.

This rearrangement joins TRBV5-1 to TRBJ2-5; perhaps TRBD1 as D (5 bases). The V and J ends lost 4 bases and 4 bases respectively, with 17 bases between them. Germline V gene data show CDR1 as SGHRS and CDR2 as YFSETQ. The CDR3 consists of 15 residues. CDR3 residues: CASSPAGFGAETQYF. DNA for the CDR3: TGCGCCAGCAGCCCGGCAGGGTTTGGGGCAGAGACCCAGTACTTC.

The chain has TRBV28 and TRBJ1-1, with 8 bases identical to TRBD1. The trim removed 2 bases at V and 4 bases at J, leaving 3 bases unmatched. Germline assignment: CDR1 MDHEN and CDR2 SYDVKM. This CDR3 spans 14 amino acids. The CDR3 here is CASSLPDRGTEAFF. For the CDR3, the DNA is TGTGCCAGCAGTTTACCCGACAGGGGCACTGAAGCTTTCTTT.

In its sample, this clone was seen once. V is TRBV6-1 and J is TRBJ1-3, with D hard to call. This CDR3 is 15 amino acids long. The germline gives CDR1 MNHNS, CDR2 SASEGT. The V end was cut by 0 bases, the J end by 0 bases, with 6 bases between. CDR3 amino acids: CASSEAFLSGNTIYF. CDR3 sequence (DNA): TGTGCCAGCAGTGAAGCCTTTCTCTCTGGAAACACCATATATTTT.

As concerns this clone: One end of the junction fails to match germline, which may point to a read error. The V gene is TRBV2, the J gene TRBJ2-1, with 7 positions matching TRBD1. CDR3 length: 15 residues. Germline V lookup: CDR1 SNHLY, CDR2 FYNNEI. CDR3 residues: CASSEGPVAGGEQFF. The CDR3 bases are TGTGCCAGCAGCGAAGGTCCCGTGGCAGGGGGTGAGCAGTTCTTC.

The chain couples TRBV9 to TRBJ1-6; 8 nucleotides agree with TRBD1. V gave up 1 base and J gave up 7 bases; unmatched junction bases: 1. The CDR3 loop spans 14 amino acids. Germline values: CDR1 SGDLS, CDR2 YYNGEE. CDR3 sequence: CASSVQGANSPLHF. CDR3 nucleotide sequence: TGTGCCAGCAGCGTACAGGGGGCAAATTCACCCCTCCACTTT. Variable domain in full (rest from reference TRBV9 and TRBJ1-6): DSGVTQTPKHLITATGQRVTLRCSPRSGDLSVYWYQQSLDQGLQFLIQYYNGEERAKGNILERFSAQQFPDLHSELNLSSLELGDSALYFCASSVQGANSPLHFGNGTRLTVT.

This chain uses TRBV6-6 with TRBJ1-6; TRBD1 matches 11 bases. V lost 6 bases, J lost 7 bases, and 8 bases stayed unmatched. Germline V lookup: CDR1 MNHNY, CDR2 SVGAGI (reference sequence). The CDR3 has 16 residues. The CDR3 coding sequence is TGTGCCAGCAGCTCTATGGACAGGGGGCAAAATTCACCCCTCCACTTT. Its translation is CASSSMDRGQNSPLHF.

The J gene is TRBJ1-5, the V gene TRBV28; D possibly corresponds to TRBD1 (6 bases). The V end was cut by 1 base, the J end by 5 bases, with 9 bases between. Looked up from germline, CDR1 is MDHEN and CDR2 is SYDVKM. CDR3 length: 14 amino acids. The CDR3 DNA is TGTGCCAGCAGTTTATCGACAGGTGATCAGCCCCAGCATTTT. Residues: CASSLSTGDQPQHF.

The chain couples TRBV6-5 to TRBJ2-1; TRBD1 matches at 11 bases. Germline loops: CDR1 MNHEY, CDR2 SVGAGI. This CDR3 region has 15 residues. Losses at the gene ends were 6 bases for V and 5 bases for J; bases not matched to a gene: 6. CDR3: CASSPGTGGNNEQFF. CDR3 nucleotides: TGTGCCAGCAGCCCCGGGACAGGGGGAAACAATGAGCAGTTCTTC.

About this clone itself: Additional DNA sequences in this sample encode the identical CDR3. The CDR3 DNA sequence: TGTGCCAGCAGCTTGGGGCAGGGGGCCTACGAGCAGTACTTC. It translates to CASSLGQGAYEQYF. The V call is TRBV5-6, the J call TRBJ2-7; TRBD1 matches at 7 bases. V trimming: 0 bases; J trimming: 2 bases; junction bases outside the gene matches: 2. The CDR3 is 14 residues long. CDR1 SGHDT and CDR2 YYEEEE come from the germline V gene. Drawing the rest from reference TRBV5-6 and TRBJ2-7, the complete variable domain is DAGVTQSPTHLIKTRGQQVTLRCSPKSGHDTVSWYQQALGQGPQFIFQYYEEEERQRGNFPDRFSGHQFPNYSSELNVNALLLGDSALYLCASSLGQGAYEQYFGPGTRLTVT.